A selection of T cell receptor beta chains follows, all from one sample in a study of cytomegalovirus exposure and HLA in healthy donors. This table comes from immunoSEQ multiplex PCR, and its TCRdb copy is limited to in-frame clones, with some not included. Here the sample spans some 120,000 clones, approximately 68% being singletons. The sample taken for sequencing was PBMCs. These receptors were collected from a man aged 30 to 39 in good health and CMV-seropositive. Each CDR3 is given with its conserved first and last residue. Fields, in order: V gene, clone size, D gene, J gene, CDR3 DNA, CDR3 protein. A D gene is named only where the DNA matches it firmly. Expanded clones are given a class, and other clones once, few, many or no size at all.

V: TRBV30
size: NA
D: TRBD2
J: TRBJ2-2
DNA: TGTGCCTGGAGTCGACTAGCGGGAGTAGGGTCGGGGGAGCTGTTTTTT
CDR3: CAWSRLAGVGSGELFF

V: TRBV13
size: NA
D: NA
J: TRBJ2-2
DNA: TGTGCCAGCAGCTCTAGAACCGGGGAGCTGTTTTTT
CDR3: CASSSRTGELFF

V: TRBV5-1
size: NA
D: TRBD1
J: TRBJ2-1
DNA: TGCGCCAGCAGCTTAACAGGGGGCAATGAGCAGTTCTTC
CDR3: CASSLTGGNEQFF

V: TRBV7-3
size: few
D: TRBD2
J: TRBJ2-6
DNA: TGTGCCAGCAGCGCGGCGGGGGGCTCTGGGGCCAACGTCCTGACTTTC
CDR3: CASSAAGGSGANVLTF

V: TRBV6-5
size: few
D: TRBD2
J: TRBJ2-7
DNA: TGTGCCAGCAGTTCAGGACTAGACTACGAGCAGTACTTC
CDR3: CASSSGLDYEQYF

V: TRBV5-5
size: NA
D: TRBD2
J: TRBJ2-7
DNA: TGTGCCAGCAGCTTGGTTAGCGGGGCTAGCTCCTACGAGCAGTACTTC
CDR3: CASSLVSGASSYEQYF

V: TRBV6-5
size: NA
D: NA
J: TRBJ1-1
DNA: TGTGCCAGCAGTTCAGGGCTGAACACTGAAGCTTTCTTT
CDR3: CASSSGLNTEAFF

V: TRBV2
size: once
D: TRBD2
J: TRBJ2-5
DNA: TGTGCCACCCGCGGGGGAGCGTACCAAGAGACCCAGTACTTC
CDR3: CATRGGAYQETQYF

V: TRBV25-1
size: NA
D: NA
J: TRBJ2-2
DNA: TGTGCCAGACCGCAGGGCCATAATAGATTGACGAACACCGGGGAGCTGTTTTTT
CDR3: CARPQGHNRLTNTGELFF

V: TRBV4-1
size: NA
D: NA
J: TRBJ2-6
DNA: TGCGCCAGCAGCCACCTCGGACTCCAGGGGACCCTCTCTGGGGCCAACGTCCTGACTTTC
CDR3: CASSHLGLQGTLSGANVLTF

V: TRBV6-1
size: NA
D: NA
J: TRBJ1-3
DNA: TGTGCCAGCAGTGAGCATCTGAGATCCACCATATATTTT
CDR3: CASSEHLRSTIYF

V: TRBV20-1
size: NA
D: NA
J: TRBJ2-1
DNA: TGCAGTGCTAGGAGACAGTGGGAGCAGTTCTTC
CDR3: CSARRQWEQFF

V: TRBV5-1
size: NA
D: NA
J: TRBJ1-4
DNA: TGCGCCAGCAGCTTGACAGGTTATAATGAAAAACTGTTTTTT
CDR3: CASSLTGYNEKLFF

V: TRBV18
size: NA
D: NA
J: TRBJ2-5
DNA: TGTGCCAGCTCACCACCCACCTCCCCTCGAGGGGAGACCCAGTACTTC
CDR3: CASSPPTSPRGETQYF

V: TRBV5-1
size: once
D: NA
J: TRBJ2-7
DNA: TGCGCCAGCAGCCAGGGACTTGTCTACGAGCAGTACTTC
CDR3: CASSQGLVYEQYF